The rows below give T cell receptor beta chains drawn from one sample of a study of blood T cells in healthy people across ages. In TCRdb, the 5' RACE reads were re-called with MiXCR into one record per CDR3 protein. The sample carries some 1.5 million distinct CDR3 sequences, 28% recorded once. Sequences were obtained from blood. All receptors derive from a woman in her 30s in good health. The CDR3 runs from the conserved cysteine through the conserved F or W. D genes are given only for firm matches. Not all rows give a size; the values are once, few, many and, for expanded clones, a class.

TRBV9,NA,TRBJ1-6,NA,CASSGSGESYNSPLHF,TGTGCCAGCAGCGGGTCCGGGGAGTCCTATAATTCACCCCTCCACTTT
TRBV28,NA,TRBJ2-7,NA,CVSRRDGPYEQYF,TGTGTCAGCAGACGTGACGGACCCTACGAGCAGTACTTC
TRBV7-2,NA,TRBJ2-3,TRBD2,CASRSMRGVSDTQYF,TGTGCCAGCAGAAGCATGCGGGGGGTATCAGATACGCAGTATTTT
TRBV29-1,few,TRBJ2-3,TRBD1,CSARQGVLTDTRYF,TGCAGCGCCCGACAGGGGGTTCTCACAGATACGCGGTATTTT
TRBV2,NA,TRBJ2-1,TRBD1,CASGRGLNYEQFF,TGTGCCAGCGGCAGGGGGCTAAATTATGAGCAGTTCTTC
TRBV10-2,many,TRBJ2-5,NA,CASSEQGRYETQYF,TGCGCCAGCAGTGAGCAGGGGCGGTATGAGACCCAGTACTTC
TRBV29-1,few,TRBJ2-1,NA,CSVDPRGRGEQFF,TGCAGCGTTGATCCGAGGGGGCGGGGTGAGCAGTTCTTC
TRBV12-3/TRBV12-4,few,TRBJ2-3,NA,CASSPREAIDTQYF,TGTGCCAGCAGTCCCCGCGAAGCGATAGATACGCAGTATTTT
TRBV29-1,once,TRBJ2-1,NA,CSGIVLGEQFF,TGCAGCGGCATAGTTTTGGGTGAGCAGTTCTTC
TRBV12-3/TRBV12-4,many,TRBJ2-3,TRBD1,CASRKTGGGTDTQYF,TGTGCCAGCAGAAAAACAGGGGGCGGCACAGATACGCAGTATTTT
TRBV6-6,many,TRBJ2-1,TRBD1,CASSFDRDQFF,TGTGCCAGCAGTTTCGACAGGGACCAGTTCTTC
TRBV25-1,NA,TRBJ2-7,NA,CASSEYRAPYEQYF,TGTGCCAGCAGTGAATACAGGGCCCCCTACGAGCAGTACTTC
TRBV7-9,NA,TRBJ1-4,NA,CASTGDTGEKLFF,TGTGCCAGCACCGGGGACACGGGAGAAAAACTGTTTTTT
TRBV20-1,NA,TRBJ2-7,TRBD2,CSARVRTSGIYEQYF,TGCAGTGCTAGGGTGCGGACTAGCGGGATCTACGAGCAGTACTTC
TRBV19,NA,TRBJ1-1,NA,CASSFPPGTMNTEAFF,TGTGCCAGTAGTTTTCCCCCCGGGACGATGAACACTGAAGCTTTCTTT
TRBV20-1,few,TRBJ1-1,NA,CSARNRMNTEAFF,TGCAGTGCTAGAAACAGAATGAACACTGAAGCTTTCTTT
TRBV4-3,many,TRBJ2-7,NA,CASSQKVSGTEQYF,TGCGCCAGCAGCCAAAAGGTCTCAGGAACCGAGCAGTACTTC
TRBV15,few,TRBJ2-1,NA,CATRSANSRASSYNEQFF,TGTGCCACCAGGTCGGCGAATTCGCGGGCGTCCTCCTACAATGAGCAGTTCTTC
TRBV10-3,many,TRBJ2-7,TRBD1,CAISGGTGGLSYEQYF,TGTGCCATCAGTGGGGGAACAGGGGGGCTCTCCTACGAGCAGTACTTC
TRBV3-1,few,TRBJ2-3,NA,CASSQAITGPPLDTQYF,TGTGCCAGCAGCCAAGCAATTACGGGACCCCCCCTGGATACGCAGTATTTT
TRBV27,few,TRBJ1-1,TRBD1,CASSGTYRGTNTEAFF,TGTGCCAGCAGCGGAACTTACAGGGGAACGAACACTGAAGCTTTCTTT
TRBV3-1,few,TRBJ2-7,TRBD2,CASSQDLGLAVGEQYF,TGTGCCAGCAGCCAAGATTTAGGACTAGCGGTTGGAGAGCAGTACTTC
TRBV20-1,NA,TRBJ1-2,TRBD1,CSAADRTGGYGYTF,TGCAGTGCAGCGGACAGGACTGGGGGCTATGGCTACACCTTC
TRBV28,few,TRBJ2-5,TRBD2,CASSLSGGALEAQYF,TGTGCCAGCAGTTTATCCGGGGGGGCTCTAGAGGCCCAGTACTTC
TRBV5-1,few,TRBJ2-3,NA,CASSFGSTSDTQYF,TGCGCCAGCAGCTTCGGGTCTACTTCAGATACGCAGTATTTT
TRBV19,NA,TRBJ1-2,TRBD1,CASSIDAPAADRGFGYTF,TGTGCCAGTAGTATAGACGCCCCAGCGGCGGACAGGGGTTTTGGCTACACCTTC
TRBV2,NA,TRBJ2-6,TRBD1,CASSGVPQGASSGANVLTF,TGTGCCAGCAGTGGAGTCCCCCAGGGGGCAAGCTCTGGGGCCAACGTCCTGACTTTC
TRBV7-9,few,TRBJ2-5,NA,CASSPTPGGQETQYF,TGTGCCAGCAGCCCCACCCCCGGGGGCCAAGAGACCCAGTACTTC
TRBV12-3/TRBV12-4,NA,TRBJ2-4,TRBD2,CASSFPSGSLYF,TGTGCCAGCAGTTTCCCTAGCGGGAGTTTGTACTTC
TRBV5-1,few,TRBJ1-1,NA,CASSLEAGNTEAFF,TGCGCCAGCAGCTTGGAGGCGGGGAACACTGAAGCTTTCTTT
TRBV20-1,NA,TRBJ2-5,NA,CSASRSAGAKTQYF,TGCAGTGCTAGCCGGTCGGCGGGGGCTAAGACCCAGTACTTC
TRBV9,NA,TRBJ1-1,NA,CASSAGQFMNTEAYF,TGTGCCAGCAGCGCCGGACAGTTCATGAACACTGAAGCTTACTTT
TRBV7-8,NA,TRBJ2-5,NA,CASSGLDEQYF,TGTGCCAGCAGCGGGCTGGATGAGCAGTACTTC
TRBV4-3,few,TRBJ2-6,NA,CASSSDVGSGANVLTF,TGCGCCAGCAGCTCGGACGTTGGCTCTGGGGCCAACGTCCTGACTTTC
TRBV11-2,many,TRBJ2-5,NA,CASSIDRTQYF,TGTGCCAGCAGTATAGACAGGACCCAGTACTTC
TRBV28,NA,TRBJ2-1,NA,CASRSDRSEQFF,TGTGCCAGCAGATCCGACAGGAGTGAGCAGTTCTTC
TRBV20-1,few,TRBJ2-5,TRBD1,CSARDLKDRGAETQYF,TGCAGTGCTAGAGATCTTAAGGACAGGGGTGCGGAGACCCAGTACTTC
TRBV24-1,NA,TRBJ2-2,TRBD2,CATSDSYPGLGTGELFF,TGTGCCACCAGTGATTCGTACCCGGGACTAGGTACCGGGGAGCTGTTTTTT
TRBV10-1,NA,TRBJ1-2,NA,CASSPQAGVLSGYTF,TGCGCCAGCAGTCCCCAGGCAGGGGTCCTAAGCGGCTACACCTTC
TRBV6-6,NA,TRBJ1-1,TRBD1,CASSPRQGAVGAFF,TGTGCCAGCAGCCCGAGACAGGGGGCCGTGGGGGCTTTCTTT
TRBV5-1,NA,TRBJ2-5,NA,CASSLDGQYPEQYF,TGCGCCAGCAGCTTGGACGGGCAATACCCGGAGCAGTACTTC
TRBV6-1,few,TRBJ1-1,NA,CASSEGPTGLGMWAFF,TGTGCCAGCAGTGAAGGCCCGACAGGCCTTGGAATGTGGGCTTTCTTT